Listed below are T cell receptor beta chains from one sample, sequenced in a study of graft-versus-host responses after intestinal transplantation. This table comes from immunoSEQ multiplex PCR, and its TCRdb copy is limited to in-frame clones, with some not included. The table shows some 150,000 clones, with approximately 91% occurring only once. These receptors have no identified antigens. The source was unstimulated CD4+ T cells sorted from spleen or lymph node cells, collected before intestinal transplant. All receptors come from a human donor who received an intestinal transplant. The conserved cysteine and the conserved F or W are not part of the CDR3 here. Clone size appears in some rows only: once, few, many, or a class for an expanded clone.

cdr3_length v_call clone_size cdr3_aa
13 TRBV19 . ASRERERAYNEQF
12 TRBV11-2 . ASSLDSYTDTQY
12 TRBV5-1 . ASSLDRTFYGYT
12 TRBV27 . ASRSTGRHYGYT
12 TRBV19 . ASSIGATGNTIY
12 TRBV7-2 . ASSLEAPYYEQY
12 TRBV6-5 . ASFTGRENTEAF
12 TRBV28 . ASSGQGKGYEQY
12 TRBV28 . ASRRLGINYGYT
16 TRBV4-1 . ASSQAPTPGTGNTEAF
11 TRBV7-3 . ASRLTGTDTQY
10 TRBV6-1 . ASSDLKGEQF
17 TRBV21-1 . ASSNRPLAGGPSGGELF
13 TRBV5-1 . ASSPDLSASYEQY
12 TRBV30 . AWSPGGVNYGYT
12 TRBV2 . ASCGQGSYNEQF
9 TRBV7-9 . ASSPKETQY
12 TRBV11-2 . ASSLDRVGNTIY
14 TRBV19 . ASSRGGQGSNQPQH
15 TRBV27 . ASKLRASGGLQETQY
15 TRBV10-2 . ASSESEGLPLSYEQY
12 TRBV7-9 few ASSLASSGAEAF
14 TRBV13 . ASSLTLAGSTDTQY
15 TRBV6-1 . ASSEARWTSVAYEQY
14 TRBV19 once ASSYLGTGVIYEQY
13 TRBV25-1 . ASSERRGQGETQY
14 TRBV9 . ASSAGQGAPKNIQY
12 TRBV7-7 once ASSLAEVSYGQY
12 TRBV18 . ASSPPGGNTEAF
12 TRBV5-5 few ASSLGAGLYEQY
14 TRBV6-5 . ASSSGLGSYNSPLH
13 TRBV5-4 . ASRLGNSGTGELF
13 TRBV14 . ASSQEGWSPDTQY
13 TRBV27 . ASSLSRVGTGELF
15 TRBV4-3 . ASSQDGLAGGYNEQF
11 TRBV29-1 . SVEGQGNTEAF
13 TRBV25-1 . ASRGTGTANYGYT
14 TRBV7-7 . ASSLQAGATTDTQY
14 TRBV18 . ASSPLLTSGRSEQY
13 TRBV4-1 . ASSPRGDRNTEAF
14 TRBV10-3 . AIGSTGLAPKETQY
13 TRBV5-4 . ASSFGGLGNTEAF
13 TRBV5-1 . ASSRVGDYNSPLH
13 TRBV9 . ASSVGVDEVYEQY
11 TRBV29-1 few SVPGLENEKLF
15 TRBV11-3 . ASSTHRGTSGKETQY
12 TRBV6-6 . ASRARDRPEKLF
10 TRBV6-5 . ATSQGSTEAF
9 TRBV5-1 . ASSDRGTQY
11 TRBV25-1 once ASSETQTGGYT
14 TRBV5-8 few ASSLEGTVRNEKLF